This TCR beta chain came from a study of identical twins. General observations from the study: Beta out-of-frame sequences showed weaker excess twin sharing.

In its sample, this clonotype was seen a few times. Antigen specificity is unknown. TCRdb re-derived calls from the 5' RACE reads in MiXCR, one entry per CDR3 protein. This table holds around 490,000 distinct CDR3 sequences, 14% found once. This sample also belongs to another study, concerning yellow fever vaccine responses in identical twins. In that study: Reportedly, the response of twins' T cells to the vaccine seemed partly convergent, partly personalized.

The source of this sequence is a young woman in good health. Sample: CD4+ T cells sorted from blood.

The CDR3 nucleotides read TGTGCCAGCAGCCAGTCCCGGGACAGGGACAATGAGCAGTTCTTC. Translation: CASSQSRDRDNEQFF. The chain joins TRBV3-1 to TRBJ2-1; 9 bases are shared with TRBD1. V lost 3 bases and J lost 5; bases outside the gene matches: 5. From germline, CDR1 is LGHDT and CDR2 YNNKEL (reference sequence). The CDR3 is 15 residues long.